The 5 T cell receptor beta chains listed next were all sequenced from one sample in a study of T cells in Graves' hyperthyroidism and ophthalmopathy. Authors of the study amplified TCR beta CDR3 regions from RNA transcripts. With the HTBI primer set, the TCR CDR3 went through a first round of RT-PCR. TCRdb redid the calling of the multiplex PCR reads with MiXCR, one entry per CDR3 protein. The repertoire holds under 550,000 distinct CDR3 sequences, with less than 20% as singletons. Specimen: blood. The source is a man aged 35 to 55 with Graves' ophthalmopathy.

The table lists this clonotype with a few counts. The chain combines TRBV9 with TRBJ2-2; possible D gene TRBD2, 6 bases. The CDR3 has 15 amino acids. V was pared by 4 bases and J by 4 bases, with 14 bases between. Germline V gene sequence: CDR1 SGDLS, CDR2 YYNGEE. The CDR3 protein is CASSSSDYLTGELFF. DNA for the CDR3: TGTGCCAGCAGCTCCTCGGACTACCTCACCGGGGAGCTGTTTTTT.

The chain links TRBV19 to TRBJ1-1, with D unclear. The CDR3 runs to 11 residues. Trimming cost V 7 bases and J 4 bases, with 7 bases left between them. The germline gives CDR1 LNHDA, CDR2 SQIVND (reference sequence). The CDR3 sequence: CASTRGTEAFF. The CDR3 region has the DNA TGTGCCAGTACCCGGGGCACTGAAGCTTTCTTT. The entire variable domain, with the rest obtained from reference TRBV19 and TRBJ1-1, is as follows: DGGITQSPKYLFRKEGQNVTLSCEQNLNHDAMYWYRQDPGQGLRLIYYSQIVNDFQKGDIAEGYSVSREKKESFPLTVTSAQKNPTAFYLCASTRGTEAFFGQGTRLTVV.

This clonotype has a count of ten or more. The chain is built from TRBV2 and TRBJ2-1; D might be TRBD1 (5 bases). Per the germline V gene, CDR1 is SNHLY and CDR2 is FYNNEI. Trimming left V 0 bases short and J 9 bases short, with 12 bases between. The CDR3 is 14 amino acids. The CDR3 spells CASSEAAGSAEQFF. Written as DNA, the CDR3 is TGTGCCAGCAGTGAAGCGGCAGGGTCCGCTGAGCAGTTCTTC.

The chain is built from TRBV5-1 and TRBJ2-7; tentative D call: TRBD2 (7 bases). Deletions cut 4 bases from V and 1 base from J, with 21 bases between. The CDR3 contains 17 residues. Germline values: CDR1 SGHRS, CDR2 YFSETQ. For the CDR3, the DNA is TGCGCCAGCAGCCACGGACGGGGGCTAGCGGTATCCTACGAGCAGTACTTC. Its protein product is CASSHGRGLAVSYEQYF.

V is TRBV9 and J is TRBJ2-4; no firm D call. Trimming left V 4 bases short and J 4 bases short, with 9 bases between. This CDR3 has 13 residues. From germline, CDR1 is SGDLS and CDR2 YYNGEE. The DNA of the CDR3 is TGTGCCAGCAGCTTTTCAGGAAAAAACATTCAGTACTTC. Protein sequence: CASSFSGKNIQYF.